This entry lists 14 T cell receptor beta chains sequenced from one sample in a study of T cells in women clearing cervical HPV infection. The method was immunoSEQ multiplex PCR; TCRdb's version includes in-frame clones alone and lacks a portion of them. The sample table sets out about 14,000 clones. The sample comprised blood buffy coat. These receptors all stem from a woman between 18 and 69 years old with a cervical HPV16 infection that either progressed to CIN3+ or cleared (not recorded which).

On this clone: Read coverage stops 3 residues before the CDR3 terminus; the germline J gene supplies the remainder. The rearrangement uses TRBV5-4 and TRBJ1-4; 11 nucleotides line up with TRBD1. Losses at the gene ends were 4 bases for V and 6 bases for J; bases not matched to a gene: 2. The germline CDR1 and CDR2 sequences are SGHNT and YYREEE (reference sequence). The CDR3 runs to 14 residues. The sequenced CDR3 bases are TGTGCCAGCAGCCGGGACAGGGGGGATGAAAAA. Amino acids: CASSRDRGDEK. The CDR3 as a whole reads CASSRDRGDEKLFF.

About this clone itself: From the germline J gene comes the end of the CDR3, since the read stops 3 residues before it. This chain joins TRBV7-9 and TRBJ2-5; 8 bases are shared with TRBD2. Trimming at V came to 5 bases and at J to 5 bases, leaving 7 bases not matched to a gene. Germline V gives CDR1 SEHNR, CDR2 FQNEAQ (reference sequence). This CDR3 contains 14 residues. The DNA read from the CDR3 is TGTGCCAGCAGCAGGCCGGGACTAGTGGAGACC. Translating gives CASSRPGLVET. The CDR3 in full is CASSRPGLVETQYF.

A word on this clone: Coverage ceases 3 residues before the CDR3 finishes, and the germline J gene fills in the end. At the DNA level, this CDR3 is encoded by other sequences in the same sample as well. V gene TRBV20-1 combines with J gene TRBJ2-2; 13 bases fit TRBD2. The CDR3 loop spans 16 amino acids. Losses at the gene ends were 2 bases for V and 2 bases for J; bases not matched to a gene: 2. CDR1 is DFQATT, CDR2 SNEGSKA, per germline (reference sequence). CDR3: CSARTSGRVNTGELFF. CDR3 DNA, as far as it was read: TGCAGTGCTAGAACTAGCGGGAGGGTCAACACCGGGGAG.

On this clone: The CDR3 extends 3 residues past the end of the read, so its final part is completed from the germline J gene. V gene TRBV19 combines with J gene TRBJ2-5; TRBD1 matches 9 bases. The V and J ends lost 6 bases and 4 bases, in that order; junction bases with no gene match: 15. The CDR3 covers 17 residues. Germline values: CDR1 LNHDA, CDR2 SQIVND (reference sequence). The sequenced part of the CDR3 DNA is TGTGCCAGTAGCCTATTGCCGGGACAGGGTAATGCAGAGACC. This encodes CASSLLPGQGNAET. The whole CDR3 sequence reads CASSLLPGQGNAETQYF.

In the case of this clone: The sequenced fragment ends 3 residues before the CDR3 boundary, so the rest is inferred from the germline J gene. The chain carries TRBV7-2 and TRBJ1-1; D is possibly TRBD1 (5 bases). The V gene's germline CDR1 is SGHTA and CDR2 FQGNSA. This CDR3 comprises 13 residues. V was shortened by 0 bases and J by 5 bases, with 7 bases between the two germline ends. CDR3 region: CASSLAEGTEAFF. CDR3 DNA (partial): TGTGCCAGCAGCTTAGCGGAGGGGACTGAA.

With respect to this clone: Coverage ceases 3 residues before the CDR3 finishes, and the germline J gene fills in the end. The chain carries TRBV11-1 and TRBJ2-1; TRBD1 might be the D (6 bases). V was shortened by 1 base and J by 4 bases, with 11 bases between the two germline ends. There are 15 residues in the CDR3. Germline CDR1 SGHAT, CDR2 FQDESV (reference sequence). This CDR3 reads CASSLEGDPYNEQFF. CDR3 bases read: TGTGCCAGCAGCTTAGAGGGGGACCCTTACAATGAG.

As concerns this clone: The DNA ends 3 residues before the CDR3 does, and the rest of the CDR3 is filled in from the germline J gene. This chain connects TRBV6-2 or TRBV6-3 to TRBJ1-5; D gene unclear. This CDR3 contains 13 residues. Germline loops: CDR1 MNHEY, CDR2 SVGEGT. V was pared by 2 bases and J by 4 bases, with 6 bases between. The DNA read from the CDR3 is TGTGCCAGCAGTTACGTACATAATCAGCCC. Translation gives CASSYVHNQP. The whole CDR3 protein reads CASSYVHNQPQHF.

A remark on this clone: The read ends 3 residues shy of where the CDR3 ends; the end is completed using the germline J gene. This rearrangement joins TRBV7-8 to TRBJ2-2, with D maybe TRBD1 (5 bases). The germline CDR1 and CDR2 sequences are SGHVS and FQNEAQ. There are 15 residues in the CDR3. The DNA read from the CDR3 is TGTGCCAGCAGCTTAGAGATAGGGGTCAATTCACCG. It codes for CASSLEIGVNSP. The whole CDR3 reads CASSLEIGVNSPLFF.

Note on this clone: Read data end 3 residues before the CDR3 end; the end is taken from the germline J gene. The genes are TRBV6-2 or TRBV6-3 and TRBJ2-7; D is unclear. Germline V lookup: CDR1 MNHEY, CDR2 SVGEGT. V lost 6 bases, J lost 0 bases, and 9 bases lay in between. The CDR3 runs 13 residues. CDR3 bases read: TGTGCCAGCAGAGACACATACTCCTACGAG. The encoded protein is CASRDTYSYE. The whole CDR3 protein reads CASRDTYSYEQYF.

The sequenced part of the CDR3 DNA is TGTGCCAGTAGTATCTACCCTGGGGCCAACGTA. It is translated as CASSIYPGANV. From start to end, the CDR3 is CASSIYPGANVLFF. The chain combines TRBV19 with TRBJ1-4, with D possibly TRBD1 on 5 matching bases. The observed sequence ends 3 residues before the CDR3 terminus, with the missing tail filled in from the germline J gene. Germline CDR1 and CDR2: LNHDA and SQIVND (reference sequence). The CDR3 loop spans 14 amino acids. The variable domain in full, completed from reference TRBV19 and TRBJ1-4, reads DGGITQSPKYLFRKEGQNVTLSCEQNLNHDAMYWYRQDPGQGLRLIYYSQIVNDFQKGDIAEGYSVSREKKESFPLTVTSAQKNPTAFYLCASSIYPGANVLFFGSGTQLSVL.

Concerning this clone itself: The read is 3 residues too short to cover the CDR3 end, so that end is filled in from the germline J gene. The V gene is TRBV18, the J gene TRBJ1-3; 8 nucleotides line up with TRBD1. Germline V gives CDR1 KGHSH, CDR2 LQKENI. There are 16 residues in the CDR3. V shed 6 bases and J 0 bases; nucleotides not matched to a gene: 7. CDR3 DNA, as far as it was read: TGTGCCAGCTCCCTTACAGGGGGTTACTCTGGAAACACC. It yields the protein CASSLTGGYSGNT. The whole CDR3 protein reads CASSLTGGYSGNTIYF.

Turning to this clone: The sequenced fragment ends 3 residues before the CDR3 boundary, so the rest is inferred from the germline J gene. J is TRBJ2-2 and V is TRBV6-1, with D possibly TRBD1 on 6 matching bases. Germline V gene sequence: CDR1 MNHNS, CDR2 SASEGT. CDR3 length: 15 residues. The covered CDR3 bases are TGTGCCAGCAGTGCAACAGGGACAACTAATGAAAAG. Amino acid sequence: CASSATGTTNEK. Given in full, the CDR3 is CASSATGTTNEKLFF.

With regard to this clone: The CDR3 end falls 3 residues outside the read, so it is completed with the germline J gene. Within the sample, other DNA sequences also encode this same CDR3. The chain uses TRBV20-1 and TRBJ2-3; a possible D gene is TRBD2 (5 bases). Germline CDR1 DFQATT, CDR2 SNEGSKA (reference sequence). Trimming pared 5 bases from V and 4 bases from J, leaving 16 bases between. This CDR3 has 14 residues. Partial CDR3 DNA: TGCAGTGCTCCCCCGCCGACGAGGGCAGATACG. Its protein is CSAPPPTRADT. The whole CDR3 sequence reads CSAPPPTRADTQYF.

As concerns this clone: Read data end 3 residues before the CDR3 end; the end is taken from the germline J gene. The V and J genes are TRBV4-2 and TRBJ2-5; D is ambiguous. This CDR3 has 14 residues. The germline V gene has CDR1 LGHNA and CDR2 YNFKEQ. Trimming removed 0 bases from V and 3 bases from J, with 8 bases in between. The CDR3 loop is CASSQDERKETQYF. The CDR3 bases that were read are TGTGCCAGCAGCCAAGACGAGCGTAAAGAGACC.